The clone carrying this T cell receptor (beta chain) was seen at least ten times. Its antigen is as yet unknown. For TCR beta, libraries came from iRepertoire HTBI primers and Arm-PCR of CDR3 regions. TCRdb independently ran MiXCR on the multiplex PCR reads; one entry per CDR3 protein. Found here are 200,000 to 250,000 distinct CDR3 sequences, roughly a fifth of them singletons; the top ten hold approximately 15%. This sample stems from a study of regulatory T cells in long-lasting Graves disease. The time point here: newly diagnosed GD, antithyroid drugs for less than 3 months. Isolated PBMC RNA provided the starting material for the TCR library. The germline V gene encodes CDR1 LGHDT and CDR2 YNNKEL (reference sequence). V gave up 3 bases and J gave up 0 bases, with 15 bases separating them. The CDR3 totals 17 residues. General study findings and limits: Thyroid tissue went unstudied; only peripheral blood was examined.

The sequencing used peripheral blood mononuclear cells (PBMCs), collected at new diagnosis, from a patient treated with antithyroid drugs. The rearrangement uses TRBV3-1 and TRBJ1-3; D is undetermined. This clonotype originated in a female donor with Graves disease. This CDR3 is CASSHLRTGNSGNTIYF. DNA for the CDR3: TGTGCCAGCAGCCACTTAAGGACGGGTAACTCTGGAAACACCATATATTTT.